Below, 31 T cell receptor beta chains from the same sample are listed, as sequenced in a study of blood T cell repertoires in COVID-19. Data came from immunoSEQ multiplex PCR; TCRdb stores just in-frame clones and leaves some out. The repertoire includes fewer than 300,000 clones, about four fifths of them detected once, and 8% to 10% sits in the top ten. The material sequenced was peripheral blood. The receptors come from a woman between 45 and 65 years old who had recovered from COVID-19.

The genes are TRBV6-5 and TRBJ2-2; D gene unclear. V gave up 5 bases and J gave up 7 bases, with 14 bases separating them. In germline, CDR1 is MNHEY, CDR2 SVGAGI. This CDR3 is built from 14 residues. This CDR3 reads CASSPTNVGGELFF. The CDR3 DNA sequence: TGTGCCAGCAGTCCGACAAATGTCGGCGGGGAGCTGTTTTTT.

The chain carries TRBV5-8 and TRBJ2-1; 7 positions match TRBD1. Germline CDR1 SGHTS, CDR2 YDEGEE. Germline trimming cut 6 bases from V and 7 bases from J; bases unmatched to any gene: 16. This CDR3 is built from 16 residues. This CDR3 is CASILIGTAATNEQFF. The CDR3 DNA reads TGTGCCAGCATCCTCATCGGGACAGCAGCCACAAATGAGCAGTTCTTC.

V and J are TRBV14 and TRBJ2-3; no firm D call. CDR3 length: 12 amino acids. V shed 1 base and J shed 11 bases, with 10 bases lying between them. Looked up from germline, CDR1 is SGHDN and CDR2 is FVKESK. CDR3 residues: CASSQGSRRQYF. The CDR3 region has the DNA TGTGCCAGCAGCCAAGGGAGTCGTAGGCAGTATTTT. The full variable domain, rest sourced from reference TRBV14 and TRBJ2-3, is EAGVTQFPSHSVIEKGQTVTLRCDPISGHDNLYWYRRVMGKEIKFLLHFVKESKQDESGMPNNRFLAERTGGTYSTLKVQPAELEDSGVYFCASSQGSRRQYFGPGTRLTVL.

This chain uses TRBV7-2 with TRBJ2-3; 9 bases map to TRBD2. J lost 6 bases, V lost 3 bases, and 7 bases had no gene match. This CDR3 has 15 residues. Germline assignment: CDR1 SGHTA and CDR2 FQGNSA. The DNA of the CDR3 is TGTGCCAGCAGCTTGGGACTAGCCTCTGCCGATACGCAGTATTTT. Translated, it gives CASSLGLASADTQYF.

This clone was detected only once. This chain connects TRBV27 to TRBJ2-7, with 12 bases matching TRBD2. Per germline, CDR1 MNHEY and CDR2 SMNVEV (reference sequence). With V trimmed by 2 bases and J by 2 bases, 4 bases remained unmatched. The CDR3 spans 16 residues. As DNA, the CDR3 is TGTGCCAGCAGTTTAGTGCTAGCGGGAGGGCCCTACGAGCAGTACTTC. This encodes CASSLVLAGGPYEQYF.

V gene TRBV4-2 combines with J gene TRBJ1-2; D is uncertain. This CDR3 is built from 17 residues. V was cut by 4 bases and J by 3 bases, with 21 bases left in between. The germline CDR1 and CDR2 sequences are LGHNA and YNFKEQ. The CDR3 sequence is CASSLPPRAVRDYGYTF. CDR3 nucleotides: TGTGCCAGCAGCCTCCCTCCGAGGGCGGTGAGGGACTATGGCTACACCTTC.

The CDR3 protein is CASNRQVSSEKLFF. The DNA for the CDR3 is TGTGCCAGTAATCGACAGGTGTCGAGTGAAAAACTGTTTTTT. The chain is built from TRBV19 and TRBJ1-4; D possibly corresponds to TRBD1 (6 bases). Germline loops: CDR1 LNHDA, CDR2 SQIVND (reference sequence). The V and J ends lost 7 bases and 7 bases respectively, with 16 bases between them. CDR3 length equals 14 residues.

The chain is built from TRBV5-6 and TRBJ1-1; D perhaps matches TRBD1 (5 bases). There are 14 residues in the CDR3. Trimming left V 0 bases short and J 5 bases short, with 11 bases between. Germline assignment: CDR1 SGHDT and CDR2 YYEEEE. CDR3 loop: CASSLAGAGTEAFF. CDR3 coding DNA: TGTGCCAGCAGCTTGGCTGGGGCTGGGACTGAAGCTTTCTTT.

The genes are TRBV5-1 and TRBJ1-2, with D maybe TRBD1 (6 bases). Germline V CDR1 and CDR2: SGHRS, YFSETQ. CDR3 length equals 14 residues. The V and J ends lost 0 bases and 6 bases respectively, with 12 bases between them. The CDR3 bases are TGCGCCAGCAGCTTGGAACAGGGTAGGAATGGCTACACCTTC. This translates into CASSLEQGRNGYTF.

In the case of this clone: Other DNA sequences in this specimen translate into the identical CDR3. The chain carries TRBV7-3 and TRBJ2-2, with D possibly being TRBD2 (6 bases). Trimming cost V 0 bases and J 1 base, with 6 bases left between them. The CDR3 runs to 15 residues. Germline V gene sequence: CDR1 SGHTA, CDR2 FQGTGA. The CDR3 DNA reads TGTGCCAGCAGCTTAACTAGCGGGAACACCGGGGAGCTGTTTTTT. Its translation is CASSLTSGNTGELFF.

The chain recombines TRBV7-9 with TRBJ1-3; D is unresolved. V shed 1 base and J shed 1 base, with 5 bases lying between them. Per the germline V gene, CDR1 is SEHNR and CDR2 is FQNEAQ (reference sequence). The CDR3 is made up of 14 amino acids. For the CDR3, the DNA is TGTGCCAGCAGCTTAGACGGGTCTGGAAACACCATATATTTT. Protein product: CASSLDGSGNTIYF.

The chain uses TRBV12-3 or TRBV12-4 and TRBJ1-5; no clear D. Trimming removed 9 bases at V and 0 bases at J, with 9 bases between. This CDR3 spans 13 amino acids. The CDR3 loop reads CASGLGSNQPQHF. The CDR3 DNA reads TGTGCCAGTGGCCTAGGTAGCAATCAGCCCCAGCATTTT.

The chain links TRBV4-2 to TRBJ1-4, with 7 bases matching TRBD1. The ends lost 3 bases at V and 8 bases at J; junction bases unmatched: 9. The CDR3 spans 15 residues. Germline values: CDR1 LGHNA, CDR2 YNFKEQ. This CDR3 is CASSQEPLDREKLFF. CDR3 in DNA: TGTGCCAGCAGCCAGGAACCGCTGGACAGGGAAAAACTGTTTTTT.

CDR3 amino acids: CASRVERAPLEQYF. Written as DNA, the CDR3 is TGCGCCAGCAGGGTTGAGAGGGCACCCCTCGAGCAGTACTTC. This rearrangement joins TRBV5-1 to TRBJ2-7; a weak D match, TRBD2 (5 bases). Germline loops: CDR1 SGHRS, CDR2 YFSETQ. The CDR3 runs to 14 residues. The V and J ends lost 5 bases and 6 bases respectively, with 18 bases between them. Drawing the rest from reference TRBV5-1 and TRBJ2-7, the complete variable domain is KAGVTQTPRYLIKTRGQQVTLSCSPISGHRSVSWYQQTPGQGLQFLFEYFSETQRNKGNFPGRFSGRQFSNSRSEMNVSTLELGDSALYLCASRVERAPLEQYFGPGTRLTVT.

This clone was observed a few times. The chain combines TRBV10-3 with TRBJ2-5, with 7 bases that match TRBD1. Germline CDR1 and CDR2: ENHRY and SYGVKD. The CDR3 covers 16 residues. The V gene end was trimmed by 4 bases and the J gene end by 5 bases; junction bases not matched to a gene: 13. The DNA of the CDR3 is TGTGCCATCAGTGCCCCACCAGGGGGAATACCGGAGACCCAGTACTTC. Translation gives CAISAPPGGIPETQYF.

V is TRBV5-4 and J is TRBJ1-2; D is unclear. Trimming pared 0 bases from V and 4 bases from J, leaving 4 bases between. Per germline, CDR1 SGHNT and CDR2 YYREEE (reference sequence). The CDR3 is made up of 12 amino acids. DNA for the CDR3: TGTGCCAGCAGCTTGGATAGCTATGGCTACACCTTC. Its translation: CASSLDSYGYTF.

This clone was detected a few times. The genes are TRBV6-2 or TRBV6-3 and TRBJ1-5, with a possible D match to TRBD1 (6 bases). Trimming shortened V by 5 bases and J by 10 bases, and 12 bases separated the two germline ends. Germline V gene lookup returns CDR1 MNHEY and CDR2 SVGEGT. The CDR3 has 12 residues. CDR3 sequence: CASSPSQGPQHF. CDR3 DNA sequence: TGTGCCAGCAGTCCATCACAGGGTCCCCAGCATTTT.

This sequence joins TRBV4-3 and TRBJ2-7; 8 positions agree with TRBD1. Looked up from germline, CDR1 is LGHNA and CDR2 is YSLEER. The CDR3 spans 15 residues. After removal of 1 base from V and 3 bases from J, the junction contained 5 bases not matched to a gene. CDR3 bases: TGCGCCAGCAGCCAAGGCACCGGGACAGGCTACGAGCAGTACTTC. Translated, it gives CASSQGTGTGYEQYF.

The rearrangement joins TRBV19 to TRBJ1-1; D gene uncertain. The CDR3 loop spans 13 amino acids. Trimming shortened V by 5 bases and J by 0 bases, and 7 bases separated the two germline ends. Per germline, CDR1 LNHDA and CDR2 SQIVND (reference sequence). The CDR3 is CASSLGMNTEAFF. The CDR3 bases are TGTGCCAGTAGTCTTGGCATGAACACTGAAGCTTTCTTT.

The chain carries TRBV27 and TRBJ2-1, with TRBD2 as a possible D gene (5 bases). Germline lookup yields CDR1 MNHEY and CDR2 SMNVEV (reference sequence). The CDR3 contains 19 residues. Trimming took off 2 bases at V and 0 bases at J, with 20 bases between the two ends. The CDR3 bases are TGTGCCAGCAGTTTAGTTGAGACTAACCCCTTCCGCTCCTACAATGAGCAGTTCTTC. Its translation: CASSLVETNPFRSYNEQFF.

The chain is built from TRBV7-2 and TRBJ2-1; TRBD1 matches 8 bases. From germline, CDR1 is SGHTA and CDR2 FQGNSA. The junction had 10 bases not matched to a gene; V was cut back by 7 bases and J by 8 bases. This CDR3 has 14 amino acids. Here the CDR3 reads CASTLDRGTHEQFF. In DNA form, the CDR3 reads TGTGCCAGCACCCTTGACAGGGGAACCCATGAGCAGTTCTTC. Based on the CDR3 plus reference TRBV7-2 and TRBJ2-1, the full variable domain is GAGVSQSPSNKVTEKGKDVELRCDPISGHTALYWYRQSLGQGLEFLIYFQGNSAPDKSGLPSDRFSAERTGGSVSTLTIQRTQQEDSAVYLCASTLDRGTHEQFFGPGTRLTVL.

The chain employs TRBV30 and TRBJ1-4, with D maybe TRBD1 (6 bases). Germline lookup yields CDR1 GTSNPN and CDR2 SVGIG (reference sequence). The CDR3 is 18 amino acids. Between the trimmed V and J ends, which lost 4 bases and 0 bases, there was a span of 21 bases. The DNA for the CDR3 is TGTGCCTGGAAAGGCCGGGACACCTCCCCTGCAACTAATGAAAAACTGTTTTTT. This sequence encodes CAWKGRDTSPATNEKLFF.

This clone was seen only once. The V and J genes are TRBV4-3 and TRBJ2-3; 15 nucleotides line up with TRBD2. Trimming at V came to 4 bases and at J to 3 bases, leaving 8 bases not matched to a gene. The CDR3 is 18 amino acids. Germline CDR1 is LGHNA and CDR2 is YSLEER. CDR3 in DNA: TGCGCCAGCAGCCCAGGACTAGCGGGAGGGCAAGTAACAGATACGCAGTATTTT. Protein: CASSPGLAGGQVTDTQYF.

This clone was detected only once. The V and J genes are TRBV28 and TRBJ1-3, with 9 bases that match TRBD1. The CDR3 runs to 19 residues. Germline-derived CDR1 and CDR2 are MDHEN and SYDVKM. V shed 3 bases, J shed 4 bases, and the junction held 16 bases outside the gene matches. Here the CDR3 reads CASSFWGGKQGAGGNTIYF. The CDR3, as DNA: TGTGCCAGCAGTTTCTGGGGAGGGAAACAGGGGGCAGGCGGAAACACCATATATTTT.

The genes are TRBV7-3 and TRBJ2-7; 9 bases are shared with TRBD1. J was trimmed by 6 bases and V by 1 base; bases with no gene match: 7. This CDR3 is built from 15 residues. Germline lookup yields CDR1 SGHTA and CDR2 FQGTGA. Here the CDR3 DNA reads TGTGCCAGCAGCTTAAACCCGGGACAGGGATCCGAGCAGTACTTC. The encoded protein is CASSLNPGQGSEQYF.

This clone was seen only once. CDR3 loop: CASTTGGGELFF. Written as DNA, the CDR3 is TGTGCCAGCACCACAGGGGGCGGGGAGCTGTTTTTT. This chain connects TRBV12-3 or TRBV12-4 to TRBJ2-2; 8 bases align to TRBD1. V was pared by 7 bases and J by 7 bases, with 2 bases of the junction left unmatched. The CDR3 consists of 12 residues.

This clone was detected a few times. The chain employs TRBV7-6 and TRBJ2-2; D is unresolved. V was clipped by 6 bases and J by 6 bases, with 11 bases between them. The CDR3 runs 13 residues. Germline assignment: CDR1 SGHVS and CDR2 FNYEAQ. The CDR3 DNA is TGTGCCAGCAGTTCAAGCACTTCCGGGGAGCTGTTTTTT. Its translation is CASSSSTSGELFF.

This rearrangement joins TRBV19 to TRBJ1-2; possibly TRBD1 for D (6 bases). There are 15 residues in the CDR3. Germline values: CDR1 LNHDA, CDR2 SQIVND (reference sequence). The germline V and J ends were trimmed by 3 bases and 12 bases, with 23 bases remaining between them. DNA of the CDR3: TGTGCCAGTAGTATTAGCTTTGGGGGCGCGAATCAAGACACCTTC. This gives the protein CASSISFGGANQDTF.

This chain joins TRBV24-1 and TRBJ2-5; D is unresolved. Trimming took 0 bases from V and 7 from J, leaving 5 bases between them. There are 12 residues in the CDR3. Germline V gene lookup returns CDR1 KGHDR and CDR2 SFDVKD. The CDR3 is CATSDLTGTQYF. The CDR3 bases are TGTGCCACCAGTGATTTGACGGGGACCCAGTACTTC.

The chain employs TRBV27 and TRBJ2-5; a possible D gene is TRBD2 (6 bases). V was clipped by 2 bases and J by 2 bases, with 15 bases between them. This CDR3 has 16 residues. Looked up from germline, CDR1 is MNHEY and CDR2 is SMNVEV (reference sequence). CDR3 in amino acids: CASSLHEGRGQETQYF. The DNA for the CDR3 is TGTGCCAGCAGTTTACACGAGGGCCGGGGGCAAGAGACCCAGTACTTC.

The CDR3 DNA reads TGTGCCAGCAGCGCCGGGACTAGCATATCGGGTACGCAGTATTTT. This sequence encodes CASSAGTSISGTQYF. V usage is TRBV5-8 and J usage is TRBJ2-3; 9 bases align to TRBD2. This CDR3 spans 15 amino acids. Per germline, CDR1 SGHTS and CDR2 YDEGEE. V shed 4 bases and J 8 bases; nucleotides not matched to a gene: 11. The full variable domain, with the rest looked up from reference TRBV5-8 and TRBJ2-3, is EAGVTQSPTHLIKTRGQQATLRCSPISGHTSVYWYQQALGLGLQFLLWYDEGEERNRGNFPPRFSGRQFPNYSSELNVNALELEDSALYLCASSAGTSISGTQYFGPGTRLTVL.